This T cell receptor beta chain originates from a study of OX40 agonist ivuxolimab in advanced cancers. The ends were cut back, 4 bases at V and 5 bases at J, with 12 bases in the middle. The CDR3 extends over 14 amino acids. Germline CDR1 and CDR2: SGHTA and FQGNSA. Whole-study findings and limits: Blood T cells, both CD4+ and CD8+, expanded clonally by week 6 at 0.1 to 3.0 mg/kg.

Some clones are missing from TCRdb's copy, which holds only in-frame ones; the method was immunoSEQ multiplex PCR. The sample lists about 84,000 clones, 80% to 90% seen once, with about 0.2% in the top ten. Notes on this clone: The antigen remains unidentified.

The source material was CD4+ or CD8+ T cells sorted from blood, sampled in a trial of the OX40 agonist ivuxolimab. The clonotype comes from an adult with an advanced solid tumor such as melanoma, head and neck, liver or kidney cancer. The chain couples TRBV7-2 to TRBJ1-5; D unresolved. This CDR3 reads CASSSANLDQPQHF. CDR3 nucleotide sequence: TGTGCCAGCAGCTCGGCAAACCTCGATCAGCCCCAGCATTTT.